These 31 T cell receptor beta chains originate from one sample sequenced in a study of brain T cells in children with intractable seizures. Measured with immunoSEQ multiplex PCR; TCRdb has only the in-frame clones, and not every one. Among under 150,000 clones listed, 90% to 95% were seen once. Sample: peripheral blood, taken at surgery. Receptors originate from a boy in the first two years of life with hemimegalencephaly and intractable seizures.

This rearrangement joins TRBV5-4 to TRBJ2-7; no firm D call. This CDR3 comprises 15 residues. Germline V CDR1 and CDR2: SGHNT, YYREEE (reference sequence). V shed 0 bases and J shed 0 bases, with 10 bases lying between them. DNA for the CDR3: TGTGCCAGCAGCTTGGGACGGGCGAGCTCCTACGAGCAGTACTTC. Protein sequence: CASSLGRASSYEQYF.

The CDR3 reads CASSRTSGSSVRETQYF. The CDR3 DNA sequence: TGTGCCAGTAGCAGGACTAGCGGCAGTTCCGTGCGGGAGACCCAGTACTTC. The chain has TRBV19 and TRBJ2-5; TRBD2 matches at 10 bases. The V gene end was trimmed by 6 bases and the J gene end by 5 bases; junction bases not matched to a gene: 15. The CDR3 runs 17 residues. Per germline, CDR1 LNHDA and CDR2 SQIVND (reference sequence).

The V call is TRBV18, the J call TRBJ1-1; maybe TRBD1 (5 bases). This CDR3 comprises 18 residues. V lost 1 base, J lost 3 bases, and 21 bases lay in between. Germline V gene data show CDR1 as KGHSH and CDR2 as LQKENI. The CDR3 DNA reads TGTGCCAGCTCACCACGCCCCGCGGCAGCCCTAGGGGACACTGAAGCTTTCTTT. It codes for CASSPRPAAALGDTEAFF.

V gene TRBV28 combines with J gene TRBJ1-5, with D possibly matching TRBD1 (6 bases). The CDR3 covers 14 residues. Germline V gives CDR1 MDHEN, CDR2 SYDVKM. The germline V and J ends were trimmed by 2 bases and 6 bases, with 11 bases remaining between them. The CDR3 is CASSLQGTGQPQHF. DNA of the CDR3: TGTGCCAGCAGTTTACAGGGGACGGGTCAGCCCCAGCATTTT.

The CDR3 nucleotides read TGTGCCAGCAGCTTAAACTCCATCGGACAGTACGAGCAGTACTTC. It translates to CASSLNSIGQYEQYF. This rearrangement joins TRBV11-3 to TRBJ2-7; D possibly corresponds to TRBD1 (6 bases). The CDR3 length is 15 residues. The germline V gene encodes CDR1 SGHNT and CDR2 YENEEA. The V end was cut by 2 bases, the J end by 4 bases, with 15 bases between.

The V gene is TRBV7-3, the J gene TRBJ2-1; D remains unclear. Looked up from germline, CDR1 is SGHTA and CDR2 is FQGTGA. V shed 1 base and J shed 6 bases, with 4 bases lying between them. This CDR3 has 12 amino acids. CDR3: CASSLNLNEQFF. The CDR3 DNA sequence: TGTGCCAGCAGCTTAAACCTCAATGAGCAGTTCTTC.

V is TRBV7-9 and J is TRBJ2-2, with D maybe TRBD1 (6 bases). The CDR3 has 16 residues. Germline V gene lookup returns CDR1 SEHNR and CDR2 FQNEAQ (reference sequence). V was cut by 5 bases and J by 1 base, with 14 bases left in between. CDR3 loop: CASSTLQGMNTGELFF. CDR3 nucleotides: TGTGCCAGCAGCACGTTACAGGGAATGAACACCGGGGAGCTGTTTTTT.

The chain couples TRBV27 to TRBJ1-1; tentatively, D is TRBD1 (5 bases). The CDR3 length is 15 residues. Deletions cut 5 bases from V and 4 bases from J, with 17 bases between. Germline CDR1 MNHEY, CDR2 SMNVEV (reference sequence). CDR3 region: CASSPSARGATEAFF. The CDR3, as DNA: TGTGCCAGCAGTCCCTCAGCTCGAGGGGCCACTGAAGCTTTCTTT.

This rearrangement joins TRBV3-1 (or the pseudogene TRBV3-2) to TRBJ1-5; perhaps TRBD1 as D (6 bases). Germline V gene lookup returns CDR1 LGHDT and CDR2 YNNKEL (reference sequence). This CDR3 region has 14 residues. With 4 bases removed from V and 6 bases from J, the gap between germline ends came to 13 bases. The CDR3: CASSPGQGLQPQHF. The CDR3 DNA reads TGTGCCAGCAGCCCGGGGCAGGGGCTTCAGCCCCAGCATTTT.

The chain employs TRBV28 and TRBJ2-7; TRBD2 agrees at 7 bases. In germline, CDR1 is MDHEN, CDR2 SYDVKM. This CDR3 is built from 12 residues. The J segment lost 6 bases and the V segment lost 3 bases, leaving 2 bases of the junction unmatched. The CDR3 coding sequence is TGTGCCAGCAGTTTGGGGAGGGCCGAGCAGTACTTC. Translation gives CASSLGRAEQYF. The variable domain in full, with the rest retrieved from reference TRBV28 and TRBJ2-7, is DVKVTQSSRYLVKRTGEKVFLECVQDMDHENMFWYRQDPGLGLRLIYFSYDVKMKEKGDIPEGYSVSREKKERFSLILESASTNQTSMYLCASSLGRAEQYFGPGTRLTVT.

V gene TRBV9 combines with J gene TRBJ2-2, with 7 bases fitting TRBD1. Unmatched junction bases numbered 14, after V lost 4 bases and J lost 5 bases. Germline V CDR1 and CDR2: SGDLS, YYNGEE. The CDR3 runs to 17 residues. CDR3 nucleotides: TGTGCCAGCAGCCAAGGCAGGCAGGGGGATATGACCGGGGAGCTGTTTTTT. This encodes CASSQGRQGDMTGELFF.

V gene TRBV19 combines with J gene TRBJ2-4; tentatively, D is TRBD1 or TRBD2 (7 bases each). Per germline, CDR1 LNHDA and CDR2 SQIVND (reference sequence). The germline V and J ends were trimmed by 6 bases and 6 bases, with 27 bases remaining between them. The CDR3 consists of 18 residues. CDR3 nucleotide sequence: TGTGCCAGTAGCCCCTACAGGGGCGCAGTGCGGGAGTTAAACATTCAGTACTTC. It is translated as CASSPYRGAVRELNIQYF. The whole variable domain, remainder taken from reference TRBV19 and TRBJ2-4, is DGGITQSPKYLFRKEGQNVTLSCEQNLNHDAMYWYRQDPGQGLRLIYYSQIVNDFQKGDIAEGYSVSREKKESFPLTVTSAQKNPTAFYLCASSPYRGAVRELNIQYFGAGTRLSVL.

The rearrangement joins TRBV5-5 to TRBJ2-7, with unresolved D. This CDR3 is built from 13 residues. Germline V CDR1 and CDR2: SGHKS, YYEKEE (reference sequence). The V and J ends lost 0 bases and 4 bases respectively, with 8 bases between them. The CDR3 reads CASSLVQTYEQYF. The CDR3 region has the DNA TGTGCCAGCAGCTTGGTTCAAACTTACGAGCAGTACTTC.

The CDR3 protein is CASSLTVGYGNYGYTF. The CDR3 nucleotides read TGTGCCAGCAGTCTGACAGTGGGCTATGGAAACTATGGCTACACCTTC. V and J are TRBV2 and TRBJ1-2, with a tentative D call TRBD1 (5 bases). The CDR3 is made up of 16 amino acids. Germline values: CDR1 SNHLY, CDR2 FYNNEI. V was trimmed by 5 bases and J by 2 bases, leaving 18 bases between them.

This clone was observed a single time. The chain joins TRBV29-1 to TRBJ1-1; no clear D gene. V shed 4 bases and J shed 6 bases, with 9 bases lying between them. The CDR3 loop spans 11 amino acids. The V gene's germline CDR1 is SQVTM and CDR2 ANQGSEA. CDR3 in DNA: TGCAGCGTTGTCCTCCTCGCTGAAGCTTTCTTT. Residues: CSVVLLAEAFF. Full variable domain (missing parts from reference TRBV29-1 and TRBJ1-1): SAVISQKPSRDICQRGTSLTIQCQVDSQVTMMFWYRQQPGQSLTLIATANQGSEATYESGFVIDKFPISRPNLTFSTLTVSNMSPEDSSIYLCSVVLLAEAFFGQGTRLTVV.

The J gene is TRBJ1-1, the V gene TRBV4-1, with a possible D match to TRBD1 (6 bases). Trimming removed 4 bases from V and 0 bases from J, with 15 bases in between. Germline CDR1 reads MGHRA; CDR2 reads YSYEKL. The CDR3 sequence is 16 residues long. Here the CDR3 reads CASSRRPGQLNTEAFF. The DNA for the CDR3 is TGCGCCAGCAGCCGTCGTCCGGGACAACTGAACACTGAAGCTTTCTTT.

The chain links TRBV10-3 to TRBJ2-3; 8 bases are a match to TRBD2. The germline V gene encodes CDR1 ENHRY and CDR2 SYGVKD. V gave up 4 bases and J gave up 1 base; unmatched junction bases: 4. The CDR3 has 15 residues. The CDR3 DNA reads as TGTGCCATCAGTGTCAATAGCGGGGGCACAGATACGCAGTATTTT. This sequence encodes CAISVNSGGTDTQYF.

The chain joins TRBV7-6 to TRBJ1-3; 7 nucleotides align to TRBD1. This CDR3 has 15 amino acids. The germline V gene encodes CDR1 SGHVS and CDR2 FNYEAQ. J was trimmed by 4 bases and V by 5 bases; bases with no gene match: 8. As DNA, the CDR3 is TGTGCCAGCAGCCTATTCCCGGGACAGGGAAACACCATATATTTT. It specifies CASSLFPGQGNTIYF.

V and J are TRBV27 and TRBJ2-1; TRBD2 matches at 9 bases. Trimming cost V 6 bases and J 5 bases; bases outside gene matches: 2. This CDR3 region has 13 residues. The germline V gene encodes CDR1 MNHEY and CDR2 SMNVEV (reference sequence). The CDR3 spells CASRRLADNEQFF. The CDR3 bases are TGTGCCAGCAGGAGACTAGCGGACAATGAGCAGTTCTTC.

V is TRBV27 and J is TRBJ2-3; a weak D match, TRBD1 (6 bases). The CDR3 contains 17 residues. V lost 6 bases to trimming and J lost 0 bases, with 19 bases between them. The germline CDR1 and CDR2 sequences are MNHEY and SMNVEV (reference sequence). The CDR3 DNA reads TGTGCCAGCAGAACCCGGACAGCCCTACTTAGCACAGATACGCAGTATTTT. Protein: CASRTRTALLSTDTQYF.

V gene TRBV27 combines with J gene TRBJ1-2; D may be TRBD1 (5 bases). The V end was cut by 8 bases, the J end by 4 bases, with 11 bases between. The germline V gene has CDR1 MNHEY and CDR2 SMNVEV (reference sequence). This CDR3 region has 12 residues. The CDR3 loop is CASGDGPYGYTF. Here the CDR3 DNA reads TGTGCCAGCGGGGACGGGCCCTATGGCTACACCTTC.

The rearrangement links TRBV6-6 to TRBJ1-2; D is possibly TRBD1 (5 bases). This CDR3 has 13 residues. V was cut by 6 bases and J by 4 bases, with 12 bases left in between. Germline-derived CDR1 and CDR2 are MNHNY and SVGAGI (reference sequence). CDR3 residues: CASSSRGAYGYTF. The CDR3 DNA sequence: TGTGCCAGCAGCTCCCGAGGGGCCTATGGCTACACCTTC.

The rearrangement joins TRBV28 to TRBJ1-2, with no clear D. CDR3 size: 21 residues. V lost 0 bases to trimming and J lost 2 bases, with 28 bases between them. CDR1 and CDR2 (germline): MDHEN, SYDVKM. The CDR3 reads CASSLWRDRFSPEGPNYGYTF. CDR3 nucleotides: TGTGCCAGCAGTTTATGGCGCGATCGATTTTCCCCGGAAGGGCCCAACTATGGCTACACCTTC.

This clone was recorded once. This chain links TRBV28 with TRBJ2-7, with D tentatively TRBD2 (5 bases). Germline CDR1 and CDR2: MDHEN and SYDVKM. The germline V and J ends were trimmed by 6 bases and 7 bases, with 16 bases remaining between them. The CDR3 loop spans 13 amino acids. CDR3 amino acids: CASRGSSPGEQYF. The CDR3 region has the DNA TGTGCCAGCAGGGGCAGCTCCCCGGGGGAGCAGTACTTC. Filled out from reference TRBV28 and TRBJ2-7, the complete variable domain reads DVKVTQSSRYLVKRTGEKVFLECVQDMDHENMFWYRQDPGLGLRLIYFSYDVKMKEKGDIPEGYSVSREKKERFSLILESASTNQTSMYLCASRGSSPGEQYFGPGTRLTVT.

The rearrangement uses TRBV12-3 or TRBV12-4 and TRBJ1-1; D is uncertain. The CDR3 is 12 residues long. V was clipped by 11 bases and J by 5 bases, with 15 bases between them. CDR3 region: CALGRRGTEAFF. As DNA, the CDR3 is TGTGCCCTCGGGCGGAGAGGGACTGAAGCTTTCTTT.

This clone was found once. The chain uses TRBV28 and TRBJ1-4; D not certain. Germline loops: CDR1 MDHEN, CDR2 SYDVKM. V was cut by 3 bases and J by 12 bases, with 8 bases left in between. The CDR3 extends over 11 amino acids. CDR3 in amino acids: CASSFGLELFF. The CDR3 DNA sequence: TGTGCCAGCAGTTTCGGGCTGGAACTGTTTTTT. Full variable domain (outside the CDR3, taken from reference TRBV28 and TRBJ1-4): DVKVTQSSRYLVKRTGEKVFLECVQDMDHENMFWYRQDPGLGLRLIYFSYDVKMKEKGDIPEGYSVSREKKERFSLILESASTNQTSMYLCASSFGLELFFGSGTQLSVL.

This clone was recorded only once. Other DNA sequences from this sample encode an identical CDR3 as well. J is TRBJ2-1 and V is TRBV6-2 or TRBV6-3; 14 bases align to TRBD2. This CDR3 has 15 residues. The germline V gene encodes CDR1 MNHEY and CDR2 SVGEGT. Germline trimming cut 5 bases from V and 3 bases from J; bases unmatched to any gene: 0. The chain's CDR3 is CASSGLAGGYNEQFF. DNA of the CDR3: TGTGCCAGCAGTGGACTAGCGGGAGGCTACAATGAGCAGTTCTTC.

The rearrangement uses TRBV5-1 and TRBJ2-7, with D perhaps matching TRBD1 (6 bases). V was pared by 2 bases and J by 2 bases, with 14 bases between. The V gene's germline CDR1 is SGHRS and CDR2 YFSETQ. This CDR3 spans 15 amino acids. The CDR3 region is CASSFPQGNPYEQYF. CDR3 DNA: TGCGCCAGCAGCTTCCCCCAGGGGAATCCCTACGAGCAGTACTTC.

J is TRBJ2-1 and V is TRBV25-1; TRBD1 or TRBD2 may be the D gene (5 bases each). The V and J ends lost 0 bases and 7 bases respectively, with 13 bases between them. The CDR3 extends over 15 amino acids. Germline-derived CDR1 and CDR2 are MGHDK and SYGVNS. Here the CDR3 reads CASSEYKGWGNEQFF. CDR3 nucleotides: TGTGCCAGCAGTGAATATAAGGGCTGGGGGAATGAGCAGTTCTTC.

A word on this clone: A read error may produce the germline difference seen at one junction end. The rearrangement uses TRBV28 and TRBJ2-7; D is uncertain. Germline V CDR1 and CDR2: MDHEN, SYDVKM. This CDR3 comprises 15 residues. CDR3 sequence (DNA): TGTGCCAGCAGTACCCCGGTCCCGCGTGGACGACCTCAGAACTTC. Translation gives CASSTPVPRGRPQNF.

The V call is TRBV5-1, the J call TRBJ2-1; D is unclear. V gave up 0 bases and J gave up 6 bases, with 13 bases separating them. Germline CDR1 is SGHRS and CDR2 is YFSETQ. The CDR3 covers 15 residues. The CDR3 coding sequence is TGCGCCAGCAGCTTGGCGGAGTTTCTTTTCAATGAGCAGTTCTTC. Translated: CASSLAEFLFNEQFF.